The 6 T cell receptor beta chains listed next were all sequenced from one sample in a study of cytomegalovirus exposure and HLA in healthy donors. Amplification used 60 Vbeta primers and 13 Jbeta primers. Some clones are missing from TCRdb's copy, which holds only in-frame ones; the method was immunoSEQ multiplex PCR. The table lists some 97,000 clones, 84% of them singletons. Material: PBMCs. The receptors were gathered from a woman younger than 35 in good health and CMV-seronegative.

Only one count was recorded for this clone. The J gene is TRBJ2-5, the V gene TRBV9; the match to TRBD2 covers 8 bases. J lost 5 bases, V lost 0 bases, and 6 bases had no gene match. The CDR3 has 15 residues. Germline CDR1 SGDLS, CDR2 YYNGEE. This CDR3 is CASSVGSGVGETQYF. DNA for the CDR3: TGTGCCAGCAGCGTAGGTAGCGGGGTGGGGGAGACCCAGTACTTC. The whole variable domain, filled in from reference TRBV9 and TRBJ2-5, reads DSGVTQTPKHLITATGQRVTLRCSPRSGDLSVYWYQQSLDQGLQFLIQYYNGEERAKGNILERFSAQQFPDLHSELNLSSLELGDSALYFCASSVGSGVGETQYFGPGTRLLVL.

This chain connects TRBV28 to TRBJ2-2, with D possibly being TRBD1 (6 bases). Germline V gene sequence: CDR1 MDHEN, CDR2 SYDVKM. This CDR3 has 14 residues. Trimming took off 5 bases at V and 2 bases at J, with 9 bases between the two ends. The CDR3 DNA reads TGTGCCAGCAGTGAACAGGGTAACACCGGGGAGCTGTTTTTT. The encoded protein is CASSEQGNTGELFF.

The gene calls are TRBV5-1 and TRBJ2-5; 8 positions agree with TRBD1. Per germline, CDR1 SGHRS and CDR2 YFSETQ. V gave up 4 bases and J gave up 5 bases; unmatched junction bases: 7. The length of the CDR3 is 14 residues. The CDR3 region has the DNA TGCGCCAGCAGCAGTCAGGGGGCGGGGGAGACCCAGTACTTC. Translation: CASSSQGAGETQYF.

The genes are TRBV25-1 and TRBJ2-3; 8 positions agree with TRBD2. The ends lost 4 bases at V and 1 base at J; junction bases unmatched: 4. CDR1 and CDR2 from the germline V gene are MGHDK and SYGVNS. The CDR3 totals 15 residues. This chain's CDR3 is CASSASGGRTDTQYF. The CDR3 DNA is TGTGCCAGCAGTGCCAGCGGGGGCCGCACAGATACGCAGTATTTT.

V usage is TRBV4-3 and J usage is TRBJ2-7; no definite D call. The CDR3 has 13 amino acids. V was trimmed by 4 bases and J by 1 base, leaving 8 bases between them. Germline V gene lookup returns CDR1 LGHNA and CDR2 YSLEER. This CDR3 is CASSLGRSYEQYF. As DNA, the CDR3 is TGCGCCAGCAGCCTTGGCAGATCCTACGAGCAGTACTTC.

This clone is a singleton in its sample. The chain recombines TRBV7-9 with TRBJ1-2; D remains ambiguous. The V end was cut by 5 bases, the J end by 2 bases, with 12 bases between. This CDR3 is 14 amino acids long. CDR1 and CDR2 from the germline V gene are SEHNR and FQNEAQ (reference sequence). The CDR3 reads CASSRSQNNYGYTF. CDR3 DNA sequence: TGTGCCAGCAGCCGCTCGCAGAACAACTATGGCTACACCTTC. The full variable domain, in which reference TRBV7-9 and TRBJ1-2 provide the parts outside the CDR3, is DTGVSQNPRHKITKRGQNVTFRCDPISEHNRLYWYRQTLGQGPEFLTYFQNEAQLEKSRLLSDRFSAERPKGSFSTLEIQRTEQGDSAMYLCASSRSQNNYGYTFGSGTRLTVV.